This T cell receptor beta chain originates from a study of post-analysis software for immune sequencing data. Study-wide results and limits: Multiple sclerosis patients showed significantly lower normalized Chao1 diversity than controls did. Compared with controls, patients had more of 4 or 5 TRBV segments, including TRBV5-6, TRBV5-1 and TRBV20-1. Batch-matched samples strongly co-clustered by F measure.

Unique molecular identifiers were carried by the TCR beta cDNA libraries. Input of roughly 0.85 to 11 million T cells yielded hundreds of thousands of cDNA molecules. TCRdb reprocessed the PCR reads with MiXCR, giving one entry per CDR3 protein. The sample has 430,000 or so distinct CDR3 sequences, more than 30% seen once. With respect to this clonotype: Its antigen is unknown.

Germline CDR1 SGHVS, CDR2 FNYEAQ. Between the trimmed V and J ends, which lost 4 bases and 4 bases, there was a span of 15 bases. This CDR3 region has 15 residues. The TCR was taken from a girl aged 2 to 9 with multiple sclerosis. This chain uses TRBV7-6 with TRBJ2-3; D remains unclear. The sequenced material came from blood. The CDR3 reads CASSSSPRPSDTQYF. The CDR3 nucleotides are TGTGCCAGCAGCTCCAGCCCAAGACCCTCAGATACGCAGTATTTT. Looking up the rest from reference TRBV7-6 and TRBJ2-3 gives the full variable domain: GAGVSQSPRYKVTKRGQDVALRCDPISGHVSLYWYRQALGQGPEFLTYFNYEAQQDKSGLPNDRFSAERPEGSISTLTIQRTEQRDSAMYRCASSSSPRPSDTQYFGPGTRLTVL.